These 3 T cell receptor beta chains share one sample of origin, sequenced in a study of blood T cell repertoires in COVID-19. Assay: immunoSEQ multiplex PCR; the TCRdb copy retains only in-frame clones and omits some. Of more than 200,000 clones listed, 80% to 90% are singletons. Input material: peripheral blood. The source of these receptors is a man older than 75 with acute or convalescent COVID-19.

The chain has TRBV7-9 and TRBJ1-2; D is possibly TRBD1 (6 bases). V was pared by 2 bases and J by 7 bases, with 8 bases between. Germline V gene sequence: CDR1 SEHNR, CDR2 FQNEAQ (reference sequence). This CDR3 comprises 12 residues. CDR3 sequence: CASSLNRAGYTF. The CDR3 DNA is TGTGCCAGCAGCTTAAACAGGGCTGGCTACACCTTC.

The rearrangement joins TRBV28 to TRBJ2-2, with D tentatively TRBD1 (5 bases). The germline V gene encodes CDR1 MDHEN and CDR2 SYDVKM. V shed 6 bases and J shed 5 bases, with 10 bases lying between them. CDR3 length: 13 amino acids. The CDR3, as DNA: TGTGCCAGCAGGCAGACAGTGACCGGGGAGCTGTTTTTT. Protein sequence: CASRQTVTGELFF.

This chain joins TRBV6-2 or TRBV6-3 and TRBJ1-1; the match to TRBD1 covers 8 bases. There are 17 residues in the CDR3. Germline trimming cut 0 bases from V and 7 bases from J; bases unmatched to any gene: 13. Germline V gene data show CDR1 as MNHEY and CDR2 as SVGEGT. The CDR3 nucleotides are TGTGCCAGCAGTTACTCGCGAGACAGGGGACTGGAGGATGAAGCTTTCTTT. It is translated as CASSYSRDRGLEDEAFF.